This is a list of T cell receptor beta chains from one sample in a study of blood T cell repertoires in COVID-19. The assay was immunoSEQ multiplex PCR, and TCRdb's table has in-frame clones only and misses some. The profile shows some 130,000 clones, less than 90% of them singletons. Sequenced input: PBMCs or T cells enriched from blood (not recorded which). These receptors were obtained from a man aged 30 to 45 who had recovered from COVID-19. CDR3s include the opening cysteine and the closing phenylalanine or tryptophan. D genes are given only for firm matches. Size is stated for part of the rows, as once, few or many counts, or as a class when the clone is expanded.

>TRBD1|TRBJ2-5|once|TRBV7-9
TGTGCCAGCAGCTTATCGACGGACAGGATTGGAGAGACCCAGTACTTC
CASSLSTDRIGETQYF
>TRBD1|TRBJ2-2|few|TRBV7-9
TGTGCCAGCAGCTCCGGGACAGCCTCGAACACCGGGGAGCTGTTTTTT
CASSSGTASNTGELFF
>NA|TRBJ1-2|few|TRBV12-3/TRBV12-4
TGTGCCAGCAGTTTGGGGCTTGGCTACACCTTC
CASSLGLGYTF
>NA|TRBJ1-1|NA|TRBV5-1
TGCGCCAGCAGCTTGTTAGTAGCGAACACTGAAGCTTTCTTT
CASSLLVANTEAFF
>NA|TRBJ2-1|NA|TRBV5-5
TGTGCCAGCAGCTTCTCGTTGAATGAGCAGTTCTTC
CASSFSLNEQFF
>TRBD1|TRBJ1-4|NA|TRBV11-3
TGTGCCAGCAGCGTCCACAGGGGAAGCAGCCGAACTAATGAAAAACTGTTTTTT
CASSVHRGSSRTNEKLFF
>NA|TRBJ2-2|NA|TRBV7-2
TGTGCCAGCAGCCCGGAGGGACGGAGGAACACCGGGGAGCTGTTTTTT
CASSPEGRRNTGELFF
>NA|TRBJ2-3|NA|TRBV5-8
TGTGCCAGCAGCTTGGTATCAGATACGCAGTATTTT
CASSLVSDTQYF
>TRBD1|TRBJ2-6|few|TRBV30
TGTGCCTGGAGTGCAGGGGGCGCGGGAGGGGCCAACGTCCTGACTTTC
CAWSAGGAGGANVLTF
>TRBD1|TRBJ2-5|NA|TRBV10-3
TGTGCCATCAGTGAAGAGGACAGGGGGCAAGAGACCCAGTACTTC
CAISEEDRGQETQYF
>NA|TRBJ1-1|NA|TRBV28
TGTGCCAGCAGTTTACCCCGACAGGAGAACACTGAAGCTTTCTTT
CASSLPRQENTEAFF
>TRBD1|TRBJ1-3|NA|TRBV13
TGTGCCAGCAGCTTAGCGGGACAGGGCTCTGGAAACACCATATATTTT
CASSLAGQGSGNTIYF
>NA|TRBJ1-2|few|TRBV5-1
TGCGCCAGCAGCCAGACACCAAGCTATGGCTACACCTTC
CASSQTPSYGYTF
>NA|TRBJ1-1|NA|TRBV10-3
TGTGCCATCAGTGGGGTAGGAGGAGTGGGCACTGAAGCTTTCTTT
CAISGVGGVGTEAFF
>TRBD2|TRBJ2-1|NA|TRBV3-1/TRBV3-2
TGTGCCAGCAGCCAGGGAACGGGAGGGCCGGGAAATGAGCAGTTCTTC
CASSQGTGGPGNEQFF
>TRBD1|TRBJ2-5|NA|TRBV7-2
TGTGCCAGCAGCGTCGGGACAGCAAAGACAGAGACCCAGTACTTC
CASSVGTAKTETQYF
>TRBD1|TRBJ2-3|NA|TRBV12-5
TGTGCTAGTGGGGAGTACAGGGGGCCGACAGATACGCAGTATTTT
CASGEYRGPTDTQYF
>TRBD1|TRBJ1-2|NA|TRBV5-5
TGTGCCAGCAACCCGGGACAGGGTGTCTTTGCCTATGGCTACACCTTC
CASNPGQGVFAYGYTF
>NA|TRBJ2-3|once|TRBV18
TGTGCCAGCGACGACACTACAGATACGCAGTATTTT
CASDDTTDTQYF
>NA|TRBJ1-2|NA|TRBV27
TGTGCCAGCAGTTCGACAGGTTACGGCTACACCTTC
CASSSTGYGYTF
>TRBD2|TRBJ2-1|NA|TRBV24-1
TGTGCCACCAGTGAAGGGGGTAGCGGGAGGGCTAATGAGCAGTTCTTC
CATSEGGSGRANEQFF
>NA|TRBJ1-1|NA|TRBV12-3/TRBV12-4
TGTGCCAGCAAAGAGGGTACCTTGGCGGCTTTCTTT
CASKEGTLAAFF
>NA|TRBJ2-3|once|TRBV7-6
TGTGCCAGCAGCCCAGGGGGCGCGGGAGTCACAGATACGCAGTATTTT
CASSPGGAGVTDTQYF
>TRBD1|TRBJ2-1|NA|TRBV5-1
TGCGCCAGCAGCTTGGTAGGACAGGGATCGTGGAATGAGCAGTTCTTC
CASSLVGQGSWNEQFF
>NA|TRBJ1-1|NA|TRBV2
TGTGCCAGCAGTGCCACCGGGGTGAACACTGAAGCTTTCTTT
CASSATGVNTEAFF
>TRBD2|TRBJ2-1|NA|TRBV3-1/TRBV3-2
TGTGCCAGCAGCCAAGCGACAGCGGGGGGATACAATGAGCAGTTCTTC
CASSQATAGGYNEQFF
>TRBD1|TRBJ1-1|NA|TRBV28
TGTGCCAGCAGTCCCGGGACAGTTAACACTGAAGCTTTCTTT
CASSPGTVNTEAFF
>NA|TRBJ2-3|NA|TRBV6-4
TGTGCCAGCAGTGACTCACAGGGCACAGATACGCAGTATTTT
CASSDSQGTDTQYF
>TRBD1|TRBJ2-2|NA|TRBV11-2
TGTGCCAGCAGCCCGGGACAGCTAAGGAACACCGGGGAGCTGTTTTTT
CASSPGQLRNTGELFF
>NA|TRBJ2-2|once|TRBV7-8
TGTGCCAGCAGGGAACCGGGACACCCACTAAACACCGGGGAGCTGTTTTTT
CASREPGHPLNTGELFF
>TRBD1|TRBJ1-3|NA|TRBV3-1/TRBV3-2
TGTGCCAGCAGCCAAGATCGCCTCAAAAGGGACAGGAGTTTGATCACCATATATTTT
CASSQDRLKRDRSLITIYF
>TRBD1|TRBJ2-2|NA|TRBV19
TGTGCCAGTAGGGACAGGGGGCTGACCGGGGAGCTGTTTTTT
CASRDRGLTGELFF
>NA|TRBJ2-5|NA|TRBV19
TGTGCCAGTAGTTTGCTAGGCAGCCAAGAGACCCAGTACTTC
CASSLLGSQETQYF
>TRBD1|TRBJ2-3|NA|TRBV18
TGTGCCAGCTCATACCCGGACAGGGGATATACGCAGTATTTT
CASSYPDRGYTQYF
>TRBD1|TRBJ2-7|once|TRBV30
TGTGCCTGGAACAGGGGGGATACCGACGAGCAGTACTTC
CAWNRGDTDEQYF
>NA|TRBJ1-1|once|TRBV19
TGTGCCAGTAGTATGCTGGGCGGGCAGCGAGCTTTCTTT
CASSMLGGQRAFF